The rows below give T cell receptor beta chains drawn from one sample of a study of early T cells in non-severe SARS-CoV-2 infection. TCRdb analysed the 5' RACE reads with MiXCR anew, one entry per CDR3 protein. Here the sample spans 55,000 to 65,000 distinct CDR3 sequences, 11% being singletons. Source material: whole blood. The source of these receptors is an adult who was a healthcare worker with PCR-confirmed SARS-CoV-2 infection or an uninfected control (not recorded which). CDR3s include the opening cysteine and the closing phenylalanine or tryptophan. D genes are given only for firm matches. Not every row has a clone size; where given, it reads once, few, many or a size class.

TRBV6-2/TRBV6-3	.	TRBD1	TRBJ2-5	CASRRTGGGQETQYF	TGTGCCAGCAGACGGACAGGGGGCGGGCAAGAGACCCAGTACTTC
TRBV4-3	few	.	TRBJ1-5	CASSQGVFQPQHF	TGCGCCAGCAGCCAAGGGGTTTTTCAGCCCCAGCATTTT
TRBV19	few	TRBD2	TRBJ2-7	CASSTFRTGGAYEQYF	TGTGCCAGTAGTACGTTCCGGACGGGGGGAGCCTACGAGCAGTACTTC
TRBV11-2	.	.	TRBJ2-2	CASSPPDNTGELFF	TGTGCCAGCAGCCCTCCGGACAACACCGGGGAGCTGTTTTTT
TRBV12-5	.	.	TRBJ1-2	CASVRGAPNYGYTF	TGTGCTAGTGTACGGGGGGCCCCTAACTATGGCTACACCTTC
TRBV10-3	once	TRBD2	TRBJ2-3	CAISTVAGSTDTQYF	TGTGCCATCAGTACCGTAGCGGGTAGCACAGATACGCAGTATTTT
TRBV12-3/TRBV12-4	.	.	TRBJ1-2	CASSLVSRVGTF	TGTGCCAGCAGTTTGGTATCCAGGGTAGGCACCTTC
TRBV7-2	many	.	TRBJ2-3	CASRSGLPVDTQYF	TGTGCCAGCAGATCCGGACTTCCAGTCGATACGCAGTATTTT
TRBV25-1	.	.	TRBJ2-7	CASSVGSNEQYF	TGTGCCAGCAGTGTAGGAAGCAACGAGCAGTACTTC
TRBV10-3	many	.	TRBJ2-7	CAIRRTATTYEQYF	TGTGCCATCAGACGGACAGCGACTACTTACGAGCAGTACTTC
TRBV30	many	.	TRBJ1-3	CAWSSDTSGNTIYF	TGTGCCTGGAGTTCAGATACCTCTGGAAACACCATATATTTT
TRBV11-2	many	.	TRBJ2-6	CASSLLVGGANVLTF	TGTGCCAGCAGCTTATTGGTCGGGGGGGCCAACGTCCTGACTTTC
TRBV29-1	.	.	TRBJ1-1	CSAPSISNTEAFF	TGCAGCGCCCCCTCAATATCGAACACTGAAGCTTTCTTT
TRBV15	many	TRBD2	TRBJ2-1	CATSGTSGGDEQFF	TGTGCCACCAGCGGGACTAGCGGGGGGGATGAGCAGTTCTTC
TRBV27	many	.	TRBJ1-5	CASSLRGGGHQPQHF	TGTGCCAGCAGTTTACGTGGGGGAGGGCATCAGCCCCAGCATTTT
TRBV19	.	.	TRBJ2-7	CASSMSFQGYEQYF	TGTGCCAGTAGTATGAGCTTCCAGGGGTACGAGCAGTACTTC
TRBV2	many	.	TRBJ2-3	CASRGRTSTDTQYF	TGTGCCAGCAGGGGACGGACTAGCACAGATACGCAGTATTTT
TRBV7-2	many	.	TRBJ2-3	CASSFDRWGITDTQYF	TGTGCCAGCAGCTTTGACCGATGGGGTATCACAGATACGCAGTATTTT
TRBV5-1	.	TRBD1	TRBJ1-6	CASSYLQRQGRDSPLHF	TGCGCCAGCAGCTACCTGCAACGACAGGGGAGGGATTCACCCCTCCACTTT
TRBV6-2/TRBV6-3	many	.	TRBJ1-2	CASSYARERVYGYTF	TGTGCCAGCAGTTACGCCCGGGAGCGGGTCTATGGCTACACCTTC
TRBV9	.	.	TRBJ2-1	CASSVWGGRNEQFF	TGTGCCAGCAGCGTCTGGGGTGGCAGGAATGAGCAGTTCTTC
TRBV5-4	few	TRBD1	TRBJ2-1	CASSGRTGDNEQFF	TGTGCCAGCAGCGGGAGGACAGGGGACAATGAGCAGTTCTTC
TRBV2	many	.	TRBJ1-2	CASTAGARGYTF	TGTGCCAGCACAGCAGGGGCTAGGGGCTACACCTTC
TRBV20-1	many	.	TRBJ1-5	CSARDYGGGGYSNQPQHF	TGCAGTGCTAGAGATTACGGAGGGGGGGGCTATAGCAATCAGCCCCAGCATTTT
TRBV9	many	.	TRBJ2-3	CASSGAPTSTDTQYF	TGTGCCAGCAGCGGAGCCCCTACTAGCACAGATACGCAGTATTTT